This T cell receptor (beta chain) was retrieved from a study of T-cell memory formation after mild COVID-19 (dated by TCRdb to about 2021). Concerning the study at large: TCR sequence clusters from the two donors were largely donor specific. Longitudinal TCRalpha and TCRbeta repertoire sequencing tracked T-cell clones expanding and contracting after mild COVID-19 in a couple of donors. The cohort comprised two young, previously healthy adult volunteers, one female and one male.

The junction shows trimming of 5 bases on V and 1 base on J, plus 6 bases between the germline ends. The CDR3, cysteine through phenylalanine, is 13 amino acids long. This entry keeps only the CDR3 DNA: 39 bases, framed from base 1. The germline V gene (reference sequence) specifies LNHDA as CDR1 and SQIVND as CDR2. Here is what the overall study found, with its caveats: The second-wave clones that peaked on day 37 were not confirmed to be SARS-CoV-2 specific. Contracting CD4+ clones appeared mostly in the CM and EM memory subsets, whereas CD8+ clones were enriched in EMRA. Only two mild cases were covered in the study, and larger cohorts including severe cases with pre-infection samples were considered necessary. Some responding clones were found in pre-infection memory, which suggests that pre-existing cross-reactive memory T cells took part in the SARS-CoV-2 response. Balanced CD4/CD8 phenotypes were observed for clones contracting from day 15 to 85, whereas a bias towards CD4+ was observed for a second wave of clones expanding from day 15 to 37.

The instrument given in TCRdb is Illumina NovaSeq 6000. cDNA libraries for TCRalpha and TCRbeta were prepared by 5'RACE using constant-segment primers, with sample barcodes and unique molecular identifiers added. RNA was extracted from every sample with Trizol reagent. Library amplification was performed in two PCR steps, and a second sample barcode and Illumina TruSeq adapters were introduced in the second step. Sequencing of libraries was performed on an Illumina NovaSeq with 2 x 150 bp paired-end reads. For the original study's pipeline: Reads were demultiplexed and collapsed into UMI-guided consensus sequences with migec v1.2.7. Using mixcr v2.1.11, UMI consensuses were aligned to TRA and TRB V and J templates and then assembled into clonotypes. Expanded or contracted clonotypes were those called significant by both edgeR and NoisET, with noise models trained on biological replicates. For edgeR calls, the cutoffs were a false discovery rate-adjusted p below 0.01 and a log2 fold-change threshold of 1. As an exploratory analysis of dynamics, max-normalized trajectories of the 1000 most abundant clonotypes were examined with PCA combined with hierarchical clustering. Separately sequenced CD4+ and CD8+ repertoires were used to assign a CD4 or CD8 phenotype to each responding clone. TCRdb redid the processing of the public reads, applying fastp at Q25 and MiXCR, and retained in-frame beta chains. Each CDR3 protein gets just one entry, which takes the most common genes and DNA from the rows behind it. These V and J calls originate from TCRdb's pipeline instead of the authors' own analysis. Here the sample has 85,000 to 120,000 distinct CDR3 sequences; over 15% occur a single time. The top ten constitute 25% to 30% of the sample.

As for this clonotype: Its target antigen remains unknown. Within one base of it there is no much larger clone, and no base qualities were kept.

PBMCs were isolated by Ficoll-Paque density gradient centrifugation. The V gene is TRBV19 and the J gene is TRBJ1-5, with the D gene not clear enough to name. This TCR was sampled from an adult woman who had mild COVID-19 (a few samples of this study predate the infection). The sample titles of this study are shuffled in the database, so cell type and time point are left out; the donor was told from shared clones. Input material: PBMCs or a T cell subset sorted from them (not recorded which). In nucleotide form, the sequence is TGTGCCAGTAGTTCGGCGAGCAATCAGCCCCAGCATTTT. Its translation is CASSSASNQPQHF.